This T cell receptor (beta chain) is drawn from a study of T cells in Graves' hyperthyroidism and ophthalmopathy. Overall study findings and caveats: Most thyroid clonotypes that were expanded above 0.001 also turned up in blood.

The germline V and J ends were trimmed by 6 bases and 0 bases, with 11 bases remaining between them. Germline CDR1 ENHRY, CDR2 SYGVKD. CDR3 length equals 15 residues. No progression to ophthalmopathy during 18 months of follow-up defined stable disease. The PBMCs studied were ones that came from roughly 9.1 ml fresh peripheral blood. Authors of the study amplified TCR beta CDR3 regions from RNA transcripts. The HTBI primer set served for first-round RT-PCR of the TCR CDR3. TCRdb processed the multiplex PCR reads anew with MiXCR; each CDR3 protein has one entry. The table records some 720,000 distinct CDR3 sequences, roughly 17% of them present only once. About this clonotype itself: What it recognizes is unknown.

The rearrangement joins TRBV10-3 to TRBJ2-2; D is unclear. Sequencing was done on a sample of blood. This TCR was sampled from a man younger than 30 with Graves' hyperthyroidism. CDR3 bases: TGTGCCATCAGAGACCCCCCAGCGAACACCGGGGAGCTGTTTTTT. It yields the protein CAIRDPPANTGELFF.